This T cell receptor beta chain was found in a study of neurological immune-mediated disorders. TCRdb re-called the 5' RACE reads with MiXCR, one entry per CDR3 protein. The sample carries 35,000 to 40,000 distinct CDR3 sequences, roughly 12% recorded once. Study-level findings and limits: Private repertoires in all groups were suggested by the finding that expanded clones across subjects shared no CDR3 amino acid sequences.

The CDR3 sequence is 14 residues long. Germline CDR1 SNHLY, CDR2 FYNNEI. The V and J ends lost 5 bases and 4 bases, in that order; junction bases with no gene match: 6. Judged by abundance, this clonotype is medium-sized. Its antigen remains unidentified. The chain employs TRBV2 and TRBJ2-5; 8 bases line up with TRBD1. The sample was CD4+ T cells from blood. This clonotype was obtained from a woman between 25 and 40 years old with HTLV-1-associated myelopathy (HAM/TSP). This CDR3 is CASSTGQGGETQYF. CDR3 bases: TGTGCCAGCAGTACCGGACAGGGAGGAGAGACCCAGTACTTC.